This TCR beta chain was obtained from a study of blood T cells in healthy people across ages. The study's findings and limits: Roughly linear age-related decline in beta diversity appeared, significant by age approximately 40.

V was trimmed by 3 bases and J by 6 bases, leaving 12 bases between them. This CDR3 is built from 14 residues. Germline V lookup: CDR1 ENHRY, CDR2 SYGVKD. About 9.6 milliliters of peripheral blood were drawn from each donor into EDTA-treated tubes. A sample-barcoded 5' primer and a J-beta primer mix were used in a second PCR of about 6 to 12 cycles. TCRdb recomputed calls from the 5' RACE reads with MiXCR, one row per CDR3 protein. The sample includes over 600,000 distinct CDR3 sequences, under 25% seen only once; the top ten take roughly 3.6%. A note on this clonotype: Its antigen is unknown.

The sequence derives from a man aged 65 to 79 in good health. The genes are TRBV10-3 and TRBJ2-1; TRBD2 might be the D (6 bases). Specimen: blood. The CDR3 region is CAISDSWDFNEQFF. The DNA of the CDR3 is TGTGCCATCAGTGACAGCTGGGACTTCAATGAGCAGTTCTTC.